A single sample gave rise to the 11 T cell receptor beta chains below, sequenced in a study of cytomegalovirus exposure and HLA in healthy donors. The PCR employed 60 Vbeta primers together with 13 Jbeta primers. The repertoire was sequenced with immunoSEQ multiplex PCR; TCRdb's copy has only in-frame clones and lacks some. The sample contains 85,000 to 100,000 clones, around four fifths of which appear only once. Specimen: PBMCs. The receptor set was obtained from a woman aged 40-49 years in good health and CMV-seropositive.

This clone was recorded a few times. V and J are TRBV29-1 and TRBJ2-1, with TRBD2 matching 12 bases. The ends lost 1 base at V and 8 bases at J; junction bases unmatched: 9. There are 16 residues in the CDR3. Per germline, CDR1 SQVTM and CDR2 ANQGSEA. The CDR3 reads CSVEGTSGMAKHEQFF. Written as DNA, the CDR3 is TGCAGCGTTGAAGGGACTAGCGGGATGGCGAAGCATGAGCAGTTCTTC.

V and J are TRBV6-6 and TRBJ2-1; D is unresolved. The CDR3 length is 12 residues. Trimming left V 0 bases short and J 10 bases short, with 7 bases between. From germline, CDR1 is MNHNY and CDR2 SVGAGI (reference sequence). This CDR3 is CASSYSYEEQFF. The CDR3 DNA sequence: TGTGCCAGCAGTTACTCGTACGAGGAGCAGTTCTTC.

The chain links TRBV28 to TRBJ1-3; TRBD1 aligns across 11 bases. There are 17 residues in the CDR3. CDR1 is MDHEN and CDR2 is SYDVKM in the germline V gene. Trimming cost V 2 bases and J 0 bases; bases outside gene matches: 3. CDR3 coding DNA: TGTGCCAGCAGTTTAGGGACAGGGGGGAGCTCTGGAAACACCATATATTTT. This encodes CASSLGTGGSSGNTIYF.

The rearrangement uses TRBV5-1 and TRBJ2-1, with 12 bases that match TRBD2. Trimming removed 4 bases from V and 9 bases from J; junction bases left unmatched: 5. CDR1 is SGHRS and CDR2 is YFSETQ in the germline V gene. This CDR3 comprises 14 residues. The CDR3: CASSPTSGSGEQFF. The CDR3 region has the DNA TGCGCCAGCAGCCCGACTAGCGGGAGTGGTGAGCAGTTCTTC.

In its sample, this clone was seen once. The chain has TRBV2 and TRBJ1-5, with D possibly TRBD1 on 5 matching bases. Between the trimmed V and J ends, which lost 7 bases and 4 bases, there was a span of 11 bases. CDR1 is SNHLY, CDR2 FYNNEI, per germline. The CDR3 runs 13 residues. CDR3 in amino acids: CASTRTRNQPQHF. The CDR3 region has the DNA TGTGCCAGCACAAGGACAAGGAATCAGCCCCAGCATTTT.

The chain has TRBV21-1 and TRBJ2-2; the table's D call, TRBD1, was not checked against the DNA. TRBV21-1 is listed as a pseudogene. This CDR3 is built from 17 residues. This CDR3 is CASSKGRGTENTGELFF. The CDR3 DNA sequence: TGTGCCAGCAGCAAGGGACGCGGGACAGAAAACACCGGGGAGCTGTTTTTT.

In this sample, this clone turned up a few times. The V and J genes are TRBV7-8 and TRBJ1-1; TRBD1 might be the D (6 bases). The CDR3 totals 13 residues. With 5 bases removed from V and 5 bases from J, the gap between germline ends came to 12 bases. Germline CDR1 and CDR2: SGHVS and FQNEAQ. Here the CDR3 reads CASSGDMGTEAFF. CDR3 sequence (DNA): TGTGCCAGCAGCGGGGACATGGGAACTGAAGCTTTCTTT. Full variable domain (remainder filled in from reference TRBV7-8 and TRBJ1-1): GAGVSQSPRYKVAKRGQDVALRCDPISGHVSLFWYQQALGQGPEFLTYFQNEAQLDKSGLPSDRFFAERPEGSVSTLKIQRTQQEDSAVYLCASSGDMGTEAFFGQGTRLTVV.

V usage is TRBV10-3 and J usage is TRBJ2-3; the match to TRBD2 covers 11 bases. Germline loops: CDR1 ENHRY, CDR2 SYGVKD. The J segment lost 2 bases and the V segment lost 7 bases, leaving 17 bases of the junction unmatched. The CDR3 extends over 19 amino acids. DNA of the CDR3: TGTGCCATCAACGCAAACCCGACTAGCGGGACGATCCACACAGATACGCAGTATTTT. As protein: CAINANPTSGTIHTDTQYF.

The rearrangement joins TRBV11-2 to TRBJ2-7; the match to TRBD2 covers 8 bases. The germline V gene encodes CDR1 SGHAT and CDR2 FQNNGV. CDR3 size: 15 residues. The ends lost 5 bases at V and 4 bases at J; junction bases unmatched: 10. The CDR3 DNA is TGTGCCAGCAGCGCCACAGCGGGAGAGAGGTACGAGCAGTACTTC. It is translated as CASSATAGERYEQYF.

The chain carries TRBV6-5 and TRBJ2-7; 7 nucleotides line up with TRBD2. The CDR3 extends over 14 amino acids. V shed 2 bases and J 2 bases; nucleotides not matched to a gene: 3. Germline assignment: CDR1 MNHEY and CDR2 SVGAGI. The CDR3 DNA sequence: TGTGCCAGCAGTTACATGCTAGCGGCCTACGAGCAGTACTTC. Amino acids: CASSYMLAAYEQYF.

The rearrangement links TRBV5-1 to TRBJ2-7; 7 nucleotides match TRBD2. The ends lost 3 bases at V and 2 bases at J; junction bases unmatched: 11. The CDR3 extends over 16 amino acids. Per the germline V gene, CDR1 is SGHRS and CDR2 is YFSETQ. CDR3 sequence (DNA): TGCGCCAGCAGCTCCCTCGGGGCGGCGGGAGCCTACGAGCAGTACTTC. This sequence encodes CASSSLGAAGAYEQYF.